The 30 T cell receptor beta chains below all came from one sample that was sequenced in a study of T-cell memory formation after mild COVID-19. TCRdb re-called the 5' RACE reads with MiXCR, one entry per CDR3 protein. Of 350,000 to 500,000 distinct CDR3 sequences detected, over 15% appear once; the ten largest clones hold around 9.2%. The specimen sequenced was PBMCs or a T cell subset sorted from them (not recorded which). These receptors were collected from an adult woman who had mild COVID-19 (a few samples of this study predate the infection). Cell type and time point are not known.

The chain has TRBV29-1 and TRBJ2-5; a weak D match, TRBD1 (6 bases). The germline V gene has CDR1 SQVTM and CDR2 ANQGSEA. The CDR3 is 12 residues long. Trimming pared 5 bases from V and 5 bases from J, leaving 12 bases between. This chain's CDR3 is CSVTRGSETQYF. CDR3 in DNA: TGCAGCGTTACAAGGGGGTCTGAGACCCAGTACTTC.

The V gene is TRBV12-3 or TRBV12-4, the J gene TRBJ2-3, with 14 bases identical to TRBD2. The CDR3 has 16 amino acids. V lost 6 bases to trimming and J lost 8 bases; unmatched junction nucleotides: 10. Here the CDR3 DNA reads TGTGCCAGCAGCTCCGGGACTAGCGGGAGTTGGGCTACGCAGTATTTT. Protein: CASSSGTSGSWATQYF.

The chain recombines TRBV12-3 or TRBV12-4 with TRBJ1-2, with D perhaps TRBD1 (5 bases). Trimming removed 5 bases from V and 10 bases from J, with 17 bases in between. The CDR3 covers 13 residues. CDR3 region: CASSPGTGILYTF. The CDR3 DNA reads as TGTGCCAGCAGTCCCGGGACCGGGATACTCTACACCTTC.

The sample holds a few counts of this clonotype. The junction departs from the called germline gene at one end, perhaps through a read error. V gene TRBV3-1 combines with J gene TRBJ2-2, with D possibly matching TRBD2 (6 bases). Germline CDR1 is LGHDT and CDR2 is YNNKEL (reference sequence). The CDR3 sequence is 14 residues long. CDR3 sequence reads: CASTQGGTPGELFF. The CDR3 bases are TGTGCCAGCACCCAAGGAGGGACCCCCGGGGAGCTGTTTTTT.

This clonotype was detected a few times. This rearrangement joins TRBV24-1 to TRBJ2-1; D is undetermined. This CDR3 spans 13 amino acids. From germline, CDR1 is KGHDR and CDR2 SFDVKD. The ends were cut back, 5 bases at V and 3 bases at J, with 7 bases in the middle. The CDR3 DNA sequence: TGTGCCACCAGTGTTGGGGTCTACAATGAGCAGTTCTTC. It translates to CATSVGVYNEQFF.

This clonotype came up a few times. The genes are TRBV3-1 and TRBJ2-7; D unclear. The germline V gene encodes CDR1 LGHDT and CDR2 YNNKEL (reference sequence). The ends were cut back, 0 bases at V and 6 bases at J, with 9 bases in the middle. The CDR3 is made up of 13 amino acids. The CDR3 sequence is CASSQDFTREQYF. The DNA for the CDR3 is TGTGCCAGCAGCCAAGATTTTACACGCGAGCAGTACTTC.

This clonotype turned up a few times. V usage is TRBV5-4 and J usage is TRBJ1-1; maybe TRBD1 (6 bases). The CDR3 totals 15 residues. Between the trimmed V and J ends, which lost 0 bases and 2 bases, there was a span of 11 bases. Germline V gene sequence: CDR1 SGHNT, CDR2 YYREEE (reference sequence). CDR3 coding DNA: TGTGCCAGCAGCTTGGAGGGGGGTATAAACACTGAAGCTTTCTTT. Its translation: CASSLEGGINTEAFF.

This clonotype was observed a few times. The rearrangement joins TRBV24-1 to TRBJ1-5, with D perhaps TRBD1 (6 bases). The length of the CDR3 is 17 residues. Deletions cut 0 bases from V and 3 bases from J, with 14 bases between. Germline V gene data show CDR1 as KGHDR and CDR2 as SFDVKD. The CDR3 spells CATSDLSTGPHNQPQHF. The CDR3 DNA reads TGTGCCACCAGTGATTTGTCGACAGGTCCCCACAATCAGCCCCAGCATTTT.

This clonotype was recorded a few times. The chain employs TRBV15 and TRBJ1-5; D remains ambiguous. The CDR3 contains 17 residues. The germline V gene has CDR1 LNHNV and CDR2 YYDKDF (reference sequence). V was clipped by 0 bases and J by 4 bases, with 16 bases between them. CDR3 nucleotides: TGTGCCACCAGCAGAGAATTGGATTACCATGGGAATCAGCCCCAGCATTTT. As protein: CATSRELDYHGNQPQHF.

The CDR3 DNA is TGTGCCAGCAGAGCCAACGAGATGGGGCCCAGTGAGCAGTTCTTC. Residues: CASRANEMGPSEQFF. The chain carries TRBV9 and TRBJ2-1; D may be TRBD1 (5 bases). V was shortened by 5 bases and J by 9 bases, with 21 bases between the two germline ends. The CDR3 runs 15 residues. Germline V lookup: CDR1 SGDLS, CDR2 YYNGEE.

This chain connects TRBV7-9 to TRBJ2-2; D unclear. The CDR3 covers 14 residues. Per the germline V gene, CDR1 is SEHNR and CDR2 is FQNEAQ (reference sequence). V gave up 5 bases and J gave up 6 bases, with 13 bases separating them. DNA for the CDR3: TGTGCCAGCAGCCTGGCCACCCAACCCGGGGAGCTGTTTTTT. Encoded protein: CASSLATQPGELFF.

The chain has TRBV13 and TRBJ1-3; 7 nucleotides align to TRBD1. The CDR3 has 15 residues. J was trimmed by 4 bases and V by 4 bases; bases with no gene match: 7. CDR1 PRHDT and CDR2 FYEKMQ come from the germline V gene (reference sequence). The CDR3 DNA reads as TGTGCCAGCAGCTCCCCGGGACAGCCAGGAAACACCATATATTTT. Amino acids: CASSSPGQPGNTIYF.

V and J are TRBV6-2 or TRBV6-3 and TRBJ1-5; 9 bases map to TRBD1. In germline, CDR1 is MNHEY, CDR2 SVGEGT. The CDR3 has 16 amino acids. V gave up 6 bases and J gave up 2 bases; unmatched junction bases: 8. The CDR3 spells CASRYRGRGGNQPQHF. The DNA for the CDR3 is TGTGCCAGCAGGTACAGGGGGCGAGGGGGCAATCAGCCCCAGCATTTT.

This chain links TRBV11-2 with TRBJ1-1; possibly TRBD1 for D (5 bases). Germline-derived CDR1 and CDR2 are SGHAT and FQNNGV. Trimming took 4 bases from V and 0 from J, leaving 12 bases between them. There are 15 residues in the CDR3. The CDR3 spells CASSSSGHLNTEAFF. The CDR3 DNA follows: TGTGCCAGCAGCTCATCAGGACACTTGAACACTGAAGCTTTCTTT.

This chain links TRBV29-1 with TRBJ1-5; D is uncertain. Germline V lookup: CDR1 SQVTM, CDR2 ANQGSEA. This CDR3 contains 13 residues. V shed 4 bases and J shed 6 bases, with 13 bases lying between them. The CDR3, as DNA: TGCAGCGTTGCTTTGGGTTGGGGTCAGCCCCAGCATTTT. Amino acid sequence: CSVALGWGQPQHF.

V is TRBV4-1 and J is TRBJ1-6; the D is unclear. The germline V and J ends were trimmed by 0 bases and 10 bases, with 16 bases remaining between them. From germline, CDR1 is MGHRA and CDR2 YSYEKL. This CDR3 spans 16 amino acids. The CDR3 region is CASSQDPGPQDSPLHF. The CDR3 DNA sequence: TGCGCCAGCAGCCAAGATCCAGGCCCCCAAGACTCACCCCTCCACTTT.

This clonotype has a handful of counts. This chain connects TRBV15 to TRBJ2-7, with a weak D call TRBD2 (6 bases). The CDR3 loop spans 14 amino acids. V was pared by 0 bases and J by 3 bases, with 9 bases between. Germline CDR1 LNHNV, CDR2 YYDKDF (reference sequence). The CDR3 sequence is CATSRDRGDYEQYF. CDR3 bases: TGTGCCACCAGCAGAGATCGCGGGGACTACGAGCAGTACTTC. Drawing the rest from reference TRBV15 and TRBJ2-7, the complete variable domain is DAMVIQNPRYQVTQFGKPVTLSCSQTLNHNVMYWYQQKSSQAPKLLFHYYDKDFNNEADTPDNFQSRRPNTSFCFLDIRSPGLGDTAMYLCATSRDRGDYEQYFGPGTRLTVT.

The V and J genes are TRBV10-2 and TRBJ1-3, with D unclear. Trimming left V 0 bases short and J 0 bases short, with 6 bases between. Germline CDR1 WSHSY, CDR2 SAAADI. The CDR3 runs 15 residues. CDR3 loop: CASSESGSSGNTIYF. The CDR3 DNA reads as TGCGCCAGCAGTGAGTCCGGCAGCTCTGGAAACACCATATATTTT.

This clonotype turned up a few times. The V gene is TRBV7-9, the J gene TRBJ2-7; D might be TRBD2 (6 bases). This CDR3 contains 14 residues. Trimming pared 5 bases from V and 2 bases from J, leaving 13 bases between. Germline-derived CDR1 and CDR2 are SEHNR and FQNEAQ (reference sequence). The CDR3: CASSPGGTAYEQYF. Here the CDR3 DNA reads TGTGCCAGCAGCCCCGGCGGGACTGCCTACGAGCAGTACTTC. Together with reference TRBV7-9 and TRBJ2-7, the CDR3 gives the full variable domain: DTGVSQNPRHKITKRGQNVTFRCDPISEHNRLYWYRQTLGQGPEFLTYFQNEAQLEKSRLLSDRFSAERPKGSFSTLEIQRTEQGDSAMYLCASSPGGTAYEQYFGPGTRLTVT.

With regard to this clonotype: Its ends do not fully match the called genes, so a read error is possible. V usage is TRBV6-2 or TRBV6-3 and J usage is TRBJ2-1; 16 bases fit TRBD2. CDR3 length equals 17 residues. CDR1 is MNHEY and CDR2 is SVGEGT in the germline V gene. CDR3 sequence: CGSRTSGLAGGLNEQFF. CDR3 in DNA: TGTGGCAGCAGGACCTCGGGACTAGCGGGAGGGTTAAATGAGCAGTTCTTC.

The V gene is TRBV6-1, the J gene TRBJ2-7; D perhaps matches TRBD2 (5 bases). CDR3 length: 13 residues. Trimming left V 7 bases short and J 3 bases short, with 13 bases between. Germline V lookup: CDR1 MNHNS, CDR2 SASEGT. The CDR3 is CASTPDGIYEQYF. CDR3 DNA: TGTGCCAGCACCCCCGACGGGATCTACGAGCAGTACTTC.

This clonotype was detected a few times. The rearrangement uses TRBV20-1 and TRBJ2-3; D gene ambiguous. The V gene's germline CDR1 is DFQATT and CDR2 SNEGSKA (reference sequence). Trimming left V 0 bases short and J 2 bases short, with 18 bases between. The CDR3 contains 17 residues. As DNA, the CDR3 is TGCAGTGCTAGAGAAGTCGATCACCGCCGTTCCACAGATACGCAGTATTTT. Its protein is CSAREVDHRRSTDTQYF.

This clonotype was seen more than once but under ten times. The rearrangement links TRBV2 to TRBJ2-7, with 8 bases matching TRBD1. J gave up 5 bases and V 1 base, and 1 base lay outside the gene matches. Per the germline V gene, CDR1 is SNHLY and CDR2 is FYNNEI. The CDR3 extends over 13 amino acids. CDR3 in amino acids: CASSEGTGNEQYF. The CDR3 nucleotides read TGTGCCAGCAGTGAAGGGACAGGGAACGAGCAGTACTTC.

This sequence joins TRBV18 and TRBJ2-5; 9 nucleotides match TRBD1. The CDR3 sequence is 15 residues long. The V gene end was trimmed by 4 bases and the J gene end by 4 bases; junction bases not matched to a gene: 7. In germline, CDR1 is KGHSH, CDR2 LQKENI. This CDR3 is CASSRGTGPTETQYF. CDR3 nucleotides: TGTGCCAGCTCACGCGGGACAGGGCCTACAGAGACCCAGTACTTC.

There are a few counts of this clonotype. The V call is TRBV3-1, the J call TRBJ2-1, with D possibly called TRBD1 or TRBD2 (5 bases each). The CDR3 is 18 residues long. Germline V gene data show CDR1 as LGHDT and CDR2 as YNNKEL (reference sequence). The ends were cut back, 4 bases at V and 5 bases at J, with 24 bases in the middle. The CDR3 bases are TGTGCCAGCAGCCTCCTTAGCACCCGGGACCACCAGCACAATGAGCAGTTCTTC. This translates into CASSLLSTRDHQHNEQFF.

The rearrangement uses TRBV24-1 and TRBJ2-1, with TRBD2 identical over 14 bases. Germline CDR1 reads KGHDR; CDR2 reads SFDVKD. This CDR3 has 16 amino acids. V was pared by 5 bases and J by 6 bases, with 5 bases of the junction left unmatched. The CDR3 protein is CATSVGLAGGSNEQFF. CDR3 DNA: TGTGCCACCAGTGTCGGACTAGCGGGAGGCTCCAATGAGCAGTTCTTC.

The chain links TRBV12-3 or TRBV12-4 to TRBJ1-4; D remains ambiguous. V shed 6 bases and J shed 7 bases, with 12 bases lying between them. The CDR3 is 13 amino acids. The CDR3 DNA is TGTGCCAGCAGCTCCCTCCCAGGTGAAAAACTGTTTTTT. It yields the protein CASSSLPGEKLFF.

The sample holds a few counts of this clonotype. This chain connects TRBV30 to TRBJ2-7, with D possibly TRBD1 on 5 matching bases. CDR3 length equals 13 residues. Germline V gene sequence: CDR1 GTSNPN, CDR2 SVGIG (reference sequence). Trimming left V 8 bases short and J 6 bases short, with 20 bases between. DNA of the CDR3: TGTGCCGGACAATGGGCCAGTCGTACCGAGCAGTACTTC. The encoded protein is CAGQWASRTEQYF.

This rearrangement joins TRBV7-6 to TRBJ1-1; D gene unclear. CDR3 length: 13 amino acids. Trimming removed 1 base at V and 10 bases at J, with 13 bases between. CDR1 is SGHVS and CDR2 is FNYEAQ in the germline V gene. The CDR3 protein is CASSLEALGRAFF. In DNA form, the CDR3 reads TGTGCCAGCAGCTTAGAAGCTCTCGGACGAGCTTTCTTT.

The chain carries TRBV30 and TRBJ2-1; the match to TRBD1 covers 9 bases. CDR3 length equals 15 residues. The V gene's germline CDR1 is GTSNPN and CDR2 SVGIG (reference sequence). Trimming cost V 1 base and J 4 bases; bases outside gene matches: 5. In DNA form, the CDR3 reads TGTGCCTGGAGTGGAGGACAGGGGTCGTACAATGAGCAGTTCTTC. Translating it yields CAWSGGQGSYNEQFF.